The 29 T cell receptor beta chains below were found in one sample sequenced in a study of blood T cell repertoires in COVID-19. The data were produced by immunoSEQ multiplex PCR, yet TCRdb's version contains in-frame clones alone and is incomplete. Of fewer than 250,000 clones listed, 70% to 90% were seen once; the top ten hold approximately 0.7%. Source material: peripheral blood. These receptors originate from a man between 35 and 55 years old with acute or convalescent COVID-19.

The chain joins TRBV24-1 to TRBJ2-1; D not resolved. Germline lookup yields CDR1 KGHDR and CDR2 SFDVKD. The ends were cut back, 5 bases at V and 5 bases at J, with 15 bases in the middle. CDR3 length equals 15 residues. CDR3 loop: CATSGRAQRDNEQFF. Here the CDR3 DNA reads TGTGCCACCAGTGGCCGAGCTCAACGGGACAATGAGCAGTTCTTC.

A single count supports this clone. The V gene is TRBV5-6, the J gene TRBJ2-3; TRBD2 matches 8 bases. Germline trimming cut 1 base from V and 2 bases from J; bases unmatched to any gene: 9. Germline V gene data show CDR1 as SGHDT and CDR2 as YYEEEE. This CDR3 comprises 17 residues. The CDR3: CASSLLSGGFLTDTQYF. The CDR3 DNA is TGTGCCAGCAGCTTGTTAAGCGGGGGTTTTCTCACAGATACGCAGTATTTT.

DNA of the CDR3: TGTGCCAGCAGTTTATTACGGACTAGCGTGCACAATGAGCAGTTCTTC. This translates into CASSLLRTSVHNEQFF. The rearrangement joins TRBV27 to TRBJ2-1; 9 positions match TRBD2. The V and J ends lost 1 base and 5 bases, in that order; junction bases with no gene match: 6. Germline CDR1 and CDR2: MNHEY and SMNVEV (reference sequence). The CDR3 sequence is 16 residues long.

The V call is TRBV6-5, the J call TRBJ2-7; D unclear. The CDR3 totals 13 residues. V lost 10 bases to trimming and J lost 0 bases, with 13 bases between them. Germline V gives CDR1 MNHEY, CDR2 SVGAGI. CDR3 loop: CATRVFSSYEQYF. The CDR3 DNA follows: TGTGCCACTCGGGTCTTTAGCTCCTACGAGCAGTACTTC.

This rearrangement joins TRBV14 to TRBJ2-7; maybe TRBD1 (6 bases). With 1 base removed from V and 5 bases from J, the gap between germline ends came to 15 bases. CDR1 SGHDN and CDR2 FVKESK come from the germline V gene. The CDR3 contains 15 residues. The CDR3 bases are TGTGCCAGCAGCCAAGTCAGTGACAGGTTTGACGAGCAGTACTTC. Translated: CASSQVSDRFDEQYF.

The CDR3 nucleotides are TGTGCCAGCAGTTTCAGGGGCCCTGACACTGAAGCTTTCTTT. It is translated as CASSFRGPDTEAFF. J is TRBJ1-1 and V is TRBV28; possible D gene TRBD1, 6 bases. The germline V gene has CDR1 MDHEN and CDR2 SYDVKM. The CDR3 is 14 amino acids. Trimming shortened V by 3 bases and J by 3 bases, and 11 bases separated the two germline ends. Full variable domain (remainder filled in from reference TRBV28 and TRBJ1-1): DVKVTQSSRYLVKRTGEKVFLECVQDMDHENMFWYRQDPGLGLRLIYFSYDVKMKEKGDIPEGYSVSREKKERFSLILESASTNQTSMYLCASSFRGPDTEAFFGQGTRLTVV.

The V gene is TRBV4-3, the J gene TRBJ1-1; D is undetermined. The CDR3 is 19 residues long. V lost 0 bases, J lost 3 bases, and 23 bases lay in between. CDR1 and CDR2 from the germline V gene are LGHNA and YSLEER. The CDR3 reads CASSQDRTGGVFSDTEAFF. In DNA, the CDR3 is TGCGCCAGCAGCCAAGATAGGACGGGCGGGGTATTTTCGGACACTGAAGCTTTCTTT.

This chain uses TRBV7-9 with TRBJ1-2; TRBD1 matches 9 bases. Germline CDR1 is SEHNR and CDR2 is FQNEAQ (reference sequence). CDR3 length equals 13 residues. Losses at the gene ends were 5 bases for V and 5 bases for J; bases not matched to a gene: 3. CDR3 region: CASSRTGEYGYTF. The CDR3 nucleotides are TGTGCCAGCAGCCGGACAGGGGAGTATGGCTACACCTTC. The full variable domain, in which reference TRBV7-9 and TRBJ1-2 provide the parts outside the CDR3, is DTGVSQNPRHKITKRGQNVTFRCDPISEHNRLYWYRQTLGQGPEFLTYFQNEAQLEKSRLLSDRFSAERPKGSFSTLEIQRTEQGDSAMYLCASSRTGEYGYTFGSGTRLTVV.

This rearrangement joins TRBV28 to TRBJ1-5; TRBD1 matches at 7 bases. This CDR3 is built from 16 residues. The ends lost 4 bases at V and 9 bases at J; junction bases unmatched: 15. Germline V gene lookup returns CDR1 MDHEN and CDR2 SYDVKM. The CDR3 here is CASSSIRGTPGRPQHF. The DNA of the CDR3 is TGTGCCAGCAGTTCCATCAGGGGGACCCCGGGTCGGCCCCAGCATTTT.

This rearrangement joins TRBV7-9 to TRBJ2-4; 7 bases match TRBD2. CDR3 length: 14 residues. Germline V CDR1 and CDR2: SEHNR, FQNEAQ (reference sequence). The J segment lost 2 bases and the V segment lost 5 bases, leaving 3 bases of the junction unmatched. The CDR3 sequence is CASSSGATKNIQYF. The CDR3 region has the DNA TGTGCCAGCAGCAGCGGGGCTACCAAAAACATTCAGTACTTC. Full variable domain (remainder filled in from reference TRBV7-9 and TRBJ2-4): DTGVSQNPRHKITKRGQNVTFRCDPISEHNRLYWYRQTLGQGPEFLTYFQNEAQLEKSRLLSDRFSAERPKGSFSTLEIQRTEQGDSAMYLCASSSGATKNIQYFGAGTRLSVL.

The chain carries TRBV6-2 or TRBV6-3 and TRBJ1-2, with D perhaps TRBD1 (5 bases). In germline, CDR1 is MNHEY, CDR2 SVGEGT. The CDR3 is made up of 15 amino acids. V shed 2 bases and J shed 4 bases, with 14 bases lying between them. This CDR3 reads CASSYEGGAVYGYTF. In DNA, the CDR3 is TGTGCCAGCAGTTACGAAGGAGGGGCGGTCTATGGCTACACCTTC.

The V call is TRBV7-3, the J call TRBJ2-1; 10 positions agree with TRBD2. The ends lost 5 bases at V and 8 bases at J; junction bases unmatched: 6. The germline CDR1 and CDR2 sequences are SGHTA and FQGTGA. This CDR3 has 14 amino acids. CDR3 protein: CASSRGTSVHEQFF. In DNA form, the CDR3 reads TGTGCCAGCAGCCGAGGGACTAGCGTCCATGAGCAGTTCTTC.

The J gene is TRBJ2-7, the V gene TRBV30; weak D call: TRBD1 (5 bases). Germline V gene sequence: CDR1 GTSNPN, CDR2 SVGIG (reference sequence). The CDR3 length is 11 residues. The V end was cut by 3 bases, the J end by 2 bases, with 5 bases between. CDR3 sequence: CAWRTAYEQYF. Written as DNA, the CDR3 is TGTGCCTGGAGGACAGCCTACGAGCAGTACTTC.

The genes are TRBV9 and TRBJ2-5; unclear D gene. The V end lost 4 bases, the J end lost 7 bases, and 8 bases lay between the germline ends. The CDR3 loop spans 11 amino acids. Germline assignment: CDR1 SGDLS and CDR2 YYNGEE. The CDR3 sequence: CASSKAGTQYF. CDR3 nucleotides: TGTGCCAGCAGCAAAGCAGGGACCCAGTACTTC. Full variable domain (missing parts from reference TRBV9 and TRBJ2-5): DSGVTQTPKHLITATGQRVTLRCSPRSGDLSVYWYQQSLDQGLQFLIQYYNGEERAKGNILERFSAQQFPDLHSELNLSSLELGDSALYFCASSKAGTQYFGPGTRLLVL.

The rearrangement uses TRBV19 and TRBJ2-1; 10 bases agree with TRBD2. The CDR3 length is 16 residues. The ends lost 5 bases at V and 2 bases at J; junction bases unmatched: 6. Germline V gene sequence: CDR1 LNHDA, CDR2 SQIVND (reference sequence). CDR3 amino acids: CASSSPLAGAYNEQFF. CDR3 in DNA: TGTGCCAGTAGTTCCCCCCTAGCGGGAGCCTACAATGAGCAGTTCTTC.

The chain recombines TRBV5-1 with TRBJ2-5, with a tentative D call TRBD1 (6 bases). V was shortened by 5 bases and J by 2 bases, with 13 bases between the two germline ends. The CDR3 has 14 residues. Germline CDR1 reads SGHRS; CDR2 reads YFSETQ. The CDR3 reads CASRIQTGQETQYF. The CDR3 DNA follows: TGCGCCAGCAGGATCCAGACAGGACAAGAGACCCAGTACTTC.

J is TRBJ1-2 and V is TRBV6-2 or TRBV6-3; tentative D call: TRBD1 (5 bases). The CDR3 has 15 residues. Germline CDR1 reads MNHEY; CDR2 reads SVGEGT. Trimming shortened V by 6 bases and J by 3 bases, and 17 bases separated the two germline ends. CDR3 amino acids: CASSPWNGGDYGYTF. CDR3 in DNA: TGTGCCAGCAGCCCGTGGAACGGGGGAGACTATGGCTACACCTTC.

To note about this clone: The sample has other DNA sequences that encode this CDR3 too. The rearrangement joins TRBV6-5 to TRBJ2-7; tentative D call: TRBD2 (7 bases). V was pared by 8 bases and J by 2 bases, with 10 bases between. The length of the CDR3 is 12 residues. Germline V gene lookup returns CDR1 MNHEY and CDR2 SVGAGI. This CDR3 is CASGGGPYEQYF. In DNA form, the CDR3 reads TGTGCCAGCGGCGGGGGCCCCTACGAGCAGTACTTC.

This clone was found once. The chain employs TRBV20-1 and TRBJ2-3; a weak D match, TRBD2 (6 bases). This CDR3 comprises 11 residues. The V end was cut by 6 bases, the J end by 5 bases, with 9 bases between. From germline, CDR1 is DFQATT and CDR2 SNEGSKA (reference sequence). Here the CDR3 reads CSARLVDTQYF. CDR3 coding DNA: TGCAGTGCGAGACTAGTAGATACGCAGTATTTT.

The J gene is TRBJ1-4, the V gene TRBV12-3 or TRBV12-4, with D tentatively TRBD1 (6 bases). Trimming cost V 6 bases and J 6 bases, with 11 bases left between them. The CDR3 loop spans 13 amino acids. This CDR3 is CASSRDRHEKLFF. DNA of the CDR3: TGTGCCAGCAGCAGAGACAGGCATGAAAAACTGTTTTTT.

CDR3 DNA sequence: TGTGCCAGCAGTTATTGGGGGGGCCGGCCCACAGATACGCAGTATTTT. It codes for CASSYWGGRPTDTQYF. J is TRBJ2-3 and V is TRBV6-6; D may be TRBD2 (7 bases). There are 16 residues in the CDR3. CDR1 and CDR2 (germline): MNHNY, SVGAGI (reference sequence). V gave up 3 bases and J gave up 2 bases, with 15 bases separating them.

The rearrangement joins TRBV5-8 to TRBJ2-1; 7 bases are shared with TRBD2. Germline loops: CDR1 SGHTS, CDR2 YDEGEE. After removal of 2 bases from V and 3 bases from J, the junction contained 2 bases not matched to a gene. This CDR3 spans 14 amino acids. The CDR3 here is CASSLAGFYNEQFF. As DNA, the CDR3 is TGTGCCAGCAGCTTAGCGGGGTTCTACAATGAGCAGTTCTTC.

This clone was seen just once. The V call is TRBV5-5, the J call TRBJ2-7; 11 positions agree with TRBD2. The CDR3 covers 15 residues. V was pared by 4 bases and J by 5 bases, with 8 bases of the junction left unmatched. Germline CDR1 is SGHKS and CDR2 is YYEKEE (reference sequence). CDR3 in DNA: TGTGCCAGCAGCCCAACCGCGGGACTAGCGGACGAGCAGTACTTC. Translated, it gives CASSPTAGLADEQYF.

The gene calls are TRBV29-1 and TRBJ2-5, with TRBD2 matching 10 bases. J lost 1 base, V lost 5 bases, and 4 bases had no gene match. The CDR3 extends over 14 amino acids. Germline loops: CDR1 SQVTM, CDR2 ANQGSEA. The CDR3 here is CSVKIAGGQETQYF. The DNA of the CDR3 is TGCAGCGTTAAAATAGCGGGAGGCCAAGAGACCCAGTACTTC.

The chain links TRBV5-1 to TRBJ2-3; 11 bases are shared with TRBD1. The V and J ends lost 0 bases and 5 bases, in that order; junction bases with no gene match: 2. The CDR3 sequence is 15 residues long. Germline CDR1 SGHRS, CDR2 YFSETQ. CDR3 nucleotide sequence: TGCGCCAGCAGCTTGGACGGGACAGGGGGAGATACGCAGTATTTT. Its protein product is CASSLDGTGGDTQYF.

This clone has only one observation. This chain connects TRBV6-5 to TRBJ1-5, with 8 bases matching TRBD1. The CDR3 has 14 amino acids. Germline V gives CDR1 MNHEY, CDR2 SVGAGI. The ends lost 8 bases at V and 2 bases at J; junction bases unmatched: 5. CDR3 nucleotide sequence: TGTGCCAGCGGACAGGGTCGAGGCAATCAGCCCCAGCATTTT. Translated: CASGQGRGNQPQHF.

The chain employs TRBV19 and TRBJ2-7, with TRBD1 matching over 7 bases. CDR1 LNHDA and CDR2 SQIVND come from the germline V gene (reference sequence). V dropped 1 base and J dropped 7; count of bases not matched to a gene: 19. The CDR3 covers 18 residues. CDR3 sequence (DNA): TGTGCCAGTAGTATAGCCCCGGGACAGAGGGGCGATTTGGAAGAGCAGTACTTC. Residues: CASSIAPGQRGDLEEQYF.

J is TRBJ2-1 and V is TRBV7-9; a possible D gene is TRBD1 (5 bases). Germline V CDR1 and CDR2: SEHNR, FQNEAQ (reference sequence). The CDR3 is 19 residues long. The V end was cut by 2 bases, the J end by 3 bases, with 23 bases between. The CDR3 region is CASSLTQGNVPNVYNEQFF. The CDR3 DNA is TGTGCCAGCAGCTTAACCCAGGGTAATGTCCCTAATGTCTACAATGAGCAGTTCTTC.

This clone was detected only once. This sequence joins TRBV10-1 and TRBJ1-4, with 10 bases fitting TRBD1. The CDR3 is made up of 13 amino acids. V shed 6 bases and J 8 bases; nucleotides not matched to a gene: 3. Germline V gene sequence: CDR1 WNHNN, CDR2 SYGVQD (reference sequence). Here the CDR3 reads CASSRDRGEKLFF. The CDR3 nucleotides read TGCGCCAGCAGCCGGGACAGGGGAGAAAAACTGTTTTTT.